The clone carrying this T cell receptor beta chain was found a few times. Participant-reported clinical history was the basis for cohort assignment. Up to 2 weeks before entering the study, exposed participants had met a COVID-19 case. The sample comes from a study of blood T cell repertoires in COVID-19. Using immunoSEQ multiplex PCR, the repertoire was profiled, and TCRdb retains in-frame clones only, with some absent. The top ten clones hold around 5% of a sample with approximately 150,000 clones, approximately 80% of them seen once. This TCR derives from a man in his 70s who had been exposed to COVID-19. The specimen sequenced was PBMCs or T cells enriched from blood (not recorded which).

This CDR3 reads CASSEARGYGYTF. CDR3 nucleotides: TGTGCCAGCAGTGAAGCGCGAGGCTATGGCTACACCTTC. The chain carries TRBV2 and TRBJ1-2; D remains ambiguous. The CDR3 extends over 13 amino acids. Per germline, CDR1 SNHLY and CDR2 FYNNEI. The V and J ends lost 0 bases and 4 bases respectively, with 6 bases between them.